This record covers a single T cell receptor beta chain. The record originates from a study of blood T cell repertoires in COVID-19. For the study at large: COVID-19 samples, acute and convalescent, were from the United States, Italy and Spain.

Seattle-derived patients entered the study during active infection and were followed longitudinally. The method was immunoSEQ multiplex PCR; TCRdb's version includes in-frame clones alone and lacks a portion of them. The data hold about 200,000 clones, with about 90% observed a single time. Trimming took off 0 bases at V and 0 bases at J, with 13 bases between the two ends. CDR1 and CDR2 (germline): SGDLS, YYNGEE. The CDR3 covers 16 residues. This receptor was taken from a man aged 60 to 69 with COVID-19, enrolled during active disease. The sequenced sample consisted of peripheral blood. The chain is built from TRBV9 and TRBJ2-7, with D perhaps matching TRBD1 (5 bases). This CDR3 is CASSVDPRASSYEQYF. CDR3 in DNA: TGTGCCAGCAGCGTAGACCCCAGGGCGAGCTCCTACGAGCAGTACTTC.